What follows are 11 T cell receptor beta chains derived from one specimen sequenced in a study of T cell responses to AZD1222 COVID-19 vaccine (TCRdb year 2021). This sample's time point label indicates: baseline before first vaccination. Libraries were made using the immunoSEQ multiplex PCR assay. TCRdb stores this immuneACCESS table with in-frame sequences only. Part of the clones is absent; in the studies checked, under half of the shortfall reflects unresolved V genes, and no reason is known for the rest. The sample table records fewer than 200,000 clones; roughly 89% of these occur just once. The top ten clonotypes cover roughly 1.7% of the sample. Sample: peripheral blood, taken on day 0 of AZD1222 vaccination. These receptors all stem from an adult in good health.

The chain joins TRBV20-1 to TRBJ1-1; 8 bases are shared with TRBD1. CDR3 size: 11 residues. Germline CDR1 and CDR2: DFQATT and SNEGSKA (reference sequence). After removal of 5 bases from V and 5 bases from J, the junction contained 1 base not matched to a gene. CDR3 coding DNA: TGCAGTGCTGACAGGGGAACTGAAGCTTTCTTT. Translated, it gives CSADRGTEAFF.

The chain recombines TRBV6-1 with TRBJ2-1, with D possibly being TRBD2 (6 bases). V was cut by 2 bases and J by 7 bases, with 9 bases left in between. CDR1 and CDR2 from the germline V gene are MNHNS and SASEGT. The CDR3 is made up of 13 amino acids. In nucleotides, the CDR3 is TGTGCCAGCAGTGAACGGCGGGATAATGAGCAGTTCTTC. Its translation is CASSERRDNEQFF.

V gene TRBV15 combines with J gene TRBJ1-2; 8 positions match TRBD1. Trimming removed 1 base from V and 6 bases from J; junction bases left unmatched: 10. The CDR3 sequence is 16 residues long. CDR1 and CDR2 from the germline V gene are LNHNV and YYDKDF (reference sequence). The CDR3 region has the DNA TGTGCCACCAGCAGAGCGGCCGCGGACAGGGCTCATGGCTACACCTTC. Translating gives CATSRAAADRAHGYTF.

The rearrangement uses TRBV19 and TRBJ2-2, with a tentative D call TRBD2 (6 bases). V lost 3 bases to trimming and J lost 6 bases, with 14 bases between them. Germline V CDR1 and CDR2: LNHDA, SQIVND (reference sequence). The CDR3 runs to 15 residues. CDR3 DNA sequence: TGTGCCAGTAGTATCTGGGCGGGGTCCGCCGGGGAGCTGTTTTTT. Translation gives CASSIWAGSAGELFF.

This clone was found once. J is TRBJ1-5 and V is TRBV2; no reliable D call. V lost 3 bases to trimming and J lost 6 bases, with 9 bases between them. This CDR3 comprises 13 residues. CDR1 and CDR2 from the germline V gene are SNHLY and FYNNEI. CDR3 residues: CASSDMGFQPQHF. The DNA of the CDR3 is TGTGCCAGCAGTGATATGGGCTTTCAGCCCCAGCATTTT.

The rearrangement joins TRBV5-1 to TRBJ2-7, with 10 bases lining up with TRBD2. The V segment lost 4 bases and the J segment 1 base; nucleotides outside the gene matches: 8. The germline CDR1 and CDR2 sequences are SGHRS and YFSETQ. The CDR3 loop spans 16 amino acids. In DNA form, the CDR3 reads TGCGCCAGCAGCCTGATGGGAGCGGGAGGGTCCTACGAGCAGTACTTC. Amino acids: CASSLMGAGGSYEQYF.

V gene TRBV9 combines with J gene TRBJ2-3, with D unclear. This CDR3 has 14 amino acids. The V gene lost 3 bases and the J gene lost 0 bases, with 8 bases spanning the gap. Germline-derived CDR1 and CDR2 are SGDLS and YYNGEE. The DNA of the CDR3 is TGTGCCAGCAGCGGACTTCCCAGCACAGATACGCAGTATTTT. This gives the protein CASSGLPSTDTQYF.

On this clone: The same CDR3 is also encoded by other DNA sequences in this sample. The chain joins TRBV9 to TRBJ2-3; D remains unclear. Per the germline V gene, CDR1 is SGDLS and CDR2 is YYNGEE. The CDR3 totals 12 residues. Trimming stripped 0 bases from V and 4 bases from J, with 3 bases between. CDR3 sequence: CASSVGADTQYF. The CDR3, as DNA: TGTGCCAGCAGCGTAGGCGCAGATACGCAGTATTTT.

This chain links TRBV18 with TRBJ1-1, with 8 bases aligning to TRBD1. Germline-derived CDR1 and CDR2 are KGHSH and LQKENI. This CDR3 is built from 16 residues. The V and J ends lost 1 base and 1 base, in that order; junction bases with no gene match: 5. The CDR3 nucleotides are TGTGCCAGCTCACCACGGTGGGACAGGAGGAACACTGAAGCTTTCTTT. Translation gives CASSPRWDRRNTEAFF.

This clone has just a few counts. The CDR3 nucleotides are TGCGCCAGCAGCCAAGAGGTCACCAGGGCCTATGGCTACACCTTC. This encodes CASSQEVTRAYGYTF. The chain uses TRBV4-1 and TRBJ1-2; TRBD1 might be the D (5 bases). Germline CDR1 and CDR2: MGHRA and YSYEKL. V dropped 0 bases and J dropped 4 bases, with 12 bases sitting between them. The CDR3 spans 15 residues.

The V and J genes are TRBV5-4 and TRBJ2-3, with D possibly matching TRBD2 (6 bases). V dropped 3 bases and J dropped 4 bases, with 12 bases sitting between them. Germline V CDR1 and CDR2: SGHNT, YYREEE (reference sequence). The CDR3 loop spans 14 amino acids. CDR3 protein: CASSSGGRADTQYF. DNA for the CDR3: TGTGCCAGCAGCTCCGGGGGTCGGGCAGATACGCAGTATTTT.